This T cell receptor (beta chain) came from a study of blood T cell repertoires in COVID-19 (dated by TCRdb to 2020 to 2021). About the full investigation: Collaborator samples came from the United States, Italy and Spain and covered acute and convalescent phases of COVID-19. Deeply sampled blood TCRbeta repertoires from subjects exposed to, actively infected with, or recovered from COVID-19 were included in the dataset. Where HLA class I and class II types were available, the types were taken from metadata supplied by the sample provider, not from assay-based typing. Nearly every sample came with metadata listing a de-identified subject ID, COVID-19 status, age in years and sex. Samples came from the ongoing ImmuneRACE study (first 160 participants) plus 1,254 subjects from 6 global collaborators. The repertoires were released in a freely available public database meant as a resource for research on the immune response to SARS-CoV-2. The material from the prospective study consisted of cDNA or gDNA derived from T cells, B-cell-depleted T cells, or PBMCs. Here is what the overall study found, with its caveats: The quantity of clinical and demographic metadata differed by source and by participant and was supplied without curation.

As to this clone: Its antigen is currently not known. No base quality information exists; no much larger clone differs at one position.

Enrolling through a virtual design, the prospective study's participants ranged in age from about 18 to 89 years and lived across roughly 24 United States geographic areas. To assign participants to cohorts, the prospective study relied on clinical history that participants themselves reported in a screening survey and a study questionnaire. Recovered participants in ImmuneRACE Cohort 3 were defined as having two consecutive negative NP/OP PCR tests, clearance from a healthcare professional, or resolution of symptoms. In the prospective study, mobile phlebotomists collected whole blood, serum and a nasopharyngeal or oropharyngeal swab from each participant. Additional blood draws and questionnaires over an approximately two-month period could optionally be provided by prospective study participants. Prospective study blood samples were shipped either frozen or at room temperature before DNA extraction.

The immunoSEQ Assay, a bias-controlled multiplex PCR, was used to amplify TCRbeta CDR3 regions from genomic DNA. The original methods were these. Nucleated cell counts per sample were estimated from amplification of reference gene primers within the assay. Sequence reads were collapsed and filtered to measure the absolute abundance of every unique TCRbeta CDR3 rearrangement. For each sample, productive Simpson clonality was calculated as the square root of Simpson's diversity index across productive rearrangements. Not all clones reach the TCRdb copy of this immuneACCESS table, which keeps in-frame sequences only. Checked studies attribute under half of the gap to unresolved V genes and leave the rest unexplained. V and J calls and clone size are those listed in that table; D and trimming were worked out from the DNA. The sample records about 280,000 clones, over 85% of which are singletons. About 2% of the sample is taken by the ten largest.

Sample: PBMCs or T cells enriched from blood (not recorded which). The TCR originated in a woman aged 55-75 years who had recovered from COVID-19.

This receptor carries the CDR3 CATPDRADTQYF. Here is the DNA: TGTGCCACTCCGGACAGGGCAGATACGCAGTATTTT. In this chain, TRBV19 is recombined with TRBJ2-3, and TRBD1 matches 8 of the central bases. From V the trimming removes 10 bases and from J it removes 4 bases, while the gene matches leave 4 bases of the junction unaccounted for. The CDR3 starts with the cysteine, ends with the phenylalanine, and has 12 residues. Of the read, only the CDR3 DNA is kept; its 36 bases are in frame from base 1. Reading the germline V gene (reference sequence) gives CDR1 LNHDA and CDR2 SQIVND.